Reported below is one T cell receptor beta chain. The record originates from a study of blood T cell repertoires in COVID-19. Study information: T cells, B-cell-depleted T cells, or PBMCs provided the cDNA or gDNA that served as material.

The method was immunoSEQ multiplex PCR; TCRdb's version includes in-frame clones alone and lacks a portion of them. The sample lists around 310,000 clones; about nine tenths were seen once. Individuals drawn from around 25 US areas were roughly 18 to 89 years old. Participant reports of clinical history set cohort assignment. The TCR sequence derives from a woman aged 25 to 45 who had recovered from COVID-19. Sequenced input: PBMCs or T cells enriched from blood (not recorded which).

The CDR3 DNA follows: TGTGCCAGCAGCTTAGCCCGAACGGGGGAAAAACTGTTTTTT. Protein: CASSLARTGEKLFF. V usage is TRBV7-2 and J usage is TRBJ1-4; the D is unclear. Germline CDR1 and CDR2: SGHTA and FQGNSA. The CDR3 spans 14 residues. V was pared by 0 bases and J by 8 bases, with 10 bases between. The full variable domain, its missing parts supplied by reference TRBV7-2 and TRBJ1-4, is GAGVSQSPSNKVTEKGKDVELRCDPISGHTALYWYRQSLGQGLEFLIYFQGNSAPDKSGLPSDRFSAERTGGSVSTLTIQRTQQEDSAVYLCASSLARTGEKLFFGSGTQLSVL.